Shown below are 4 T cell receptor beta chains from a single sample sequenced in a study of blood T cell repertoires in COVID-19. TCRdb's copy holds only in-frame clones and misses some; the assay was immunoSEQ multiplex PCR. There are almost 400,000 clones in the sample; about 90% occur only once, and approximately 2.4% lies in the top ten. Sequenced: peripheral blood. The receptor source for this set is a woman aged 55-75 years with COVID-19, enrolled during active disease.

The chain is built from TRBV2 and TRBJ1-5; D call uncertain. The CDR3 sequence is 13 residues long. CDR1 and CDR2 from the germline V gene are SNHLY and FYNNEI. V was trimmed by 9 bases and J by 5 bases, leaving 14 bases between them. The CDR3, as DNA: TGTGCCAGTACGCAGGCCTGGCATCAGCCCCAGCATTTT. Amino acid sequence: CASTQAWHQPQHF.

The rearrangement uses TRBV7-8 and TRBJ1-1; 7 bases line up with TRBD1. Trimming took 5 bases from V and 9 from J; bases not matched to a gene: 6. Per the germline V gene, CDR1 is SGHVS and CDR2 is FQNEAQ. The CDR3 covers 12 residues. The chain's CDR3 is CASSPRQGKAFF. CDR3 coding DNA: TGTGCCAGCAGCCCAAGACAGGGAAAAGCTTTCTTT.

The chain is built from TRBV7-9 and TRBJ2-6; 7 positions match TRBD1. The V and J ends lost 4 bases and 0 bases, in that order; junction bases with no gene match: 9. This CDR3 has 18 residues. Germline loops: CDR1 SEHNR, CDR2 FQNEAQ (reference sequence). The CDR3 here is CASSSPTGTRSGANVLTF. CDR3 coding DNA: TGTGCCAGCAGCTCGCCGACAGGGACCCGCTCTGGGGCCAACGTCCTGACTTTC.

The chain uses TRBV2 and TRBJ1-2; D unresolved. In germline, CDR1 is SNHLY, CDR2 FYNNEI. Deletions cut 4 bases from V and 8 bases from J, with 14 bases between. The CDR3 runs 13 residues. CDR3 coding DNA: TGTGCCAGCAGTGCCAACCCTACGGTCGGCTACACCTTC. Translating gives CASSANPTVGYTF. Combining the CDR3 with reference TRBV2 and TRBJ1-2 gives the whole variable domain EPEVTQTPSHQVTQMGQEVILRCVPISNHLYFYWYRQILGQKVEFLVSFYNNEISEKSEIFDDQFSVERPDGSNFTLKIRSTKLEDSAMYFCASSANPTVGYTFGSGTRLTVV.